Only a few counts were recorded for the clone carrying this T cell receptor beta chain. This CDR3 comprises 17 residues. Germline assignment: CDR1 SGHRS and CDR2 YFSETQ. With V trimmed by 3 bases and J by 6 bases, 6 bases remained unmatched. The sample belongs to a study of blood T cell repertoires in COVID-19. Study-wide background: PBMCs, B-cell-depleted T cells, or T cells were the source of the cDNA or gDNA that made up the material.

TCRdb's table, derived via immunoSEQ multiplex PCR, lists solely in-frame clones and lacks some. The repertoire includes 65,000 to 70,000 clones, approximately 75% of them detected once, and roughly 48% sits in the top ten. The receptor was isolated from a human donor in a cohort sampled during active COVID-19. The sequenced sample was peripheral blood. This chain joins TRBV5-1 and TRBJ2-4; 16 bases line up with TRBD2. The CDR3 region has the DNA TGCGCCAGCAGCTCCGGGACTAGCGGGGGGGCCGGAAACATTCAGTACTTC. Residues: CASSSGTSGGAGNIQYF.